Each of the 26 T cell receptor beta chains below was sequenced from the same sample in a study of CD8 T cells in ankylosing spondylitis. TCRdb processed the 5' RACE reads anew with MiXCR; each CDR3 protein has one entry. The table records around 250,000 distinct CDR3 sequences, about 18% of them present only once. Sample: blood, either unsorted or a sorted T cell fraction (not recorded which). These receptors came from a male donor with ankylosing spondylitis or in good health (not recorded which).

CDR3 region: CATSASSNNEQFF. CDR3 nucleotides: TGTGCCACCAGTGCTTCCAGTAACAATGAGCAGTTCTTC. V is TRBV24-1 and J is TRBJ2-1; no definite D call. Germline CDR1 and CDR2: KGHDR and SFDVKD. This CDR3 spans 13 amino acids. Trimming stripped 5 bases from V and 5 bases from J, with 9 bases between.

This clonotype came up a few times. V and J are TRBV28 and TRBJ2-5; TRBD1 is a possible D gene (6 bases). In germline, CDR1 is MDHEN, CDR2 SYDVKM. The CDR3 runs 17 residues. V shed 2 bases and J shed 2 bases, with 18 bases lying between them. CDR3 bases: TGTGCCAGCAGTTTAGACCCTATACAGGGTATACAAGAGACCCAGTACTTC. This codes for CASSLDPIQGIQETQYF.

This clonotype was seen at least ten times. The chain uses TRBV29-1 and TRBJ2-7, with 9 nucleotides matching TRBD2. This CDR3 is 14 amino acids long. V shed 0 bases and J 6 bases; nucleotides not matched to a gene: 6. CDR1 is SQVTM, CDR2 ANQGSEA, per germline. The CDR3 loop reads CSVEDLREGPEQYF. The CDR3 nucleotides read TGCAGCGTTGAAGATCTGCGGGAGGGCCCCGAGCAGTACTTC.

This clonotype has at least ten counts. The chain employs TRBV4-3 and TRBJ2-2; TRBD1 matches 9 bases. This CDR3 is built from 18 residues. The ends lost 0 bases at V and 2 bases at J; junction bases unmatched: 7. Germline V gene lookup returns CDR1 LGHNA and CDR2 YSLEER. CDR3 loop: CASSQDLGTGQNTGELFF. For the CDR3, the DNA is TGCGCCAGCAGCCAAGATTTAGGGACAGGGCAAAACACCGGGGAGCTGTTTTTT.

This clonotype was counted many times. This CDR3 is CASSGGSLAYNEQFF. In nucleotides, the CDR3 is TGTGCCAGCAGTGGGGGTTCTCTGGCCTACAATGAGCAGTTCTTC. This sequence joins TRBV12-3 or TRBV12-4 and TRBJ2-1; the D call may be TRBD1 or TRBD2 (5 bases each). V shed 5 bases and J shed 2 bases, with 13 bases lying between them. The CDR3 totals 15 residues.

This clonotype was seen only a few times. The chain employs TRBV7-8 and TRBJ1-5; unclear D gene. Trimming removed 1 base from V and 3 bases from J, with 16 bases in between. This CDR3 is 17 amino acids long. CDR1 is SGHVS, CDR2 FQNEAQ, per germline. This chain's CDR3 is CASSLDAFRVDNQPQHF. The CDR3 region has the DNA TGTGCCAGCAGCTTAGACGCATTTCGGGTCGACAATCAGCCCCAGCATTTT.

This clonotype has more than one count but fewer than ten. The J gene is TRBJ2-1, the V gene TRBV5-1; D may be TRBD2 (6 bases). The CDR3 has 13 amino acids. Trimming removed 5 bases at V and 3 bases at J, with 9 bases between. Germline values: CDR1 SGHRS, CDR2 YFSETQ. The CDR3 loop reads CASSRERYNEQFF. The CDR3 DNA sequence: TGCGCCAGCAGTCGGGAGCGCTACAATGAGCAGTTCTTC.

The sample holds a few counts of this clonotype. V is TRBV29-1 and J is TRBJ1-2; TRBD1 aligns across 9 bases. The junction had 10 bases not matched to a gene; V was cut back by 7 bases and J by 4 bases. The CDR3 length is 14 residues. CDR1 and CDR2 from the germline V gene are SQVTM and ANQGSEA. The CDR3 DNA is TGCAGCGCCCCGACAGGGGGTATCAGCTATGGCTACACCTTC. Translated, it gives CSAPTGGISYGYTF.

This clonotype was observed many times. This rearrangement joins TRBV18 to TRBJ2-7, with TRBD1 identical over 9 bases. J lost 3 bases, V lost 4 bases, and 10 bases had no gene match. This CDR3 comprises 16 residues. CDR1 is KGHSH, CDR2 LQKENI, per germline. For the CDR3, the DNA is TGTGCCAGCTCACTCCCTACCGGGACAGGGATCTACGAGCAGTACTTC. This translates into CASSLPTGTGIYEQYF.

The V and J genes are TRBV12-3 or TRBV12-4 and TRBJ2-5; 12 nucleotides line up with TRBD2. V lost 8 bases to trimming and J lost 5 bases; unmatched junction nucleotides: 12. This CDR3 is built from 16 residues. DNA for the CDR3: TGTGCCAGCCAATTGTTCCTAGCGGGAGGGCCGGAGACCCAGTACTTC. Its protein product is CASQLFLAGGPETQYF.

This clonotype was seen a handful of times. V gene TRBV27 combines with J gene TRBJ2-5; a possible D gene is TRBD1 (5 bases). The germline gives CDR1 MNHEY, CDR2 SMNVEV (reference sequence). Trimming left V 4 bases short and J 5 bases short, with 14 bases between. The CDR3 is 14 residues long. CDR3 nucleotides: TGTGCCAGCAGTTCCATCCGGGCAGGGGAGACCCAGTACTTC. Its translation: CASSSIRAGETQYF.

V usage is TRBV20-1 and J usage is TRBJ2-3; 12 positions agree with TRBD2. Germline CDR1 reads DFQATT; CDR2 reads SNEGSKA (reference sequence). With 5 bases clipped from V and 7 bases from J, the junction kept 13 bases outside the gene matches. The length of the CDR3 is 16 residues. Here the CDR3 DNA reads TGCAGTGCTGTCCCCCTAGCGGGAGGGCCCTCGAATACGCAGTATTTT. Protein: CSAVPLAGGPSNTQYF.

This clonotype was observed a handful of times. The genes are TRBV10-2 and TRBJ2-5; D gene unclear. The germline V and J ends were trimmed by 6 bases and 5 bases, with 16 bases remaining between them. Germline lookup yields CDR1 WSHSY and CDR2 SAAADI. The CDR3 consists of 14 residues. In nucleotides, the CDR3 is TGCGCCAGCAGCCAACCGAAACTCCAGGAGACCCAGTACTTC. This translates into CASSQPKLQETQYF.

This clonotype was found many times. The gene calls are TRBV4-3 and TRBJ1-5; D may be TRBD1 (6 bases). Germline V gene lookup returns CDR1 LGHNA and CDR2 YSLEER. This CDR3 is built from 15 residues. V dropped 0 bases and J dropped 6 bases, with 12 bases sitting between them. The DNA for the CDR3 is TGCGCCAGCAGCCAAGATCGGTGGGGGGCTCAGCCCCAGCATTTT. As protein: CASSQDRWGAQPQHF.

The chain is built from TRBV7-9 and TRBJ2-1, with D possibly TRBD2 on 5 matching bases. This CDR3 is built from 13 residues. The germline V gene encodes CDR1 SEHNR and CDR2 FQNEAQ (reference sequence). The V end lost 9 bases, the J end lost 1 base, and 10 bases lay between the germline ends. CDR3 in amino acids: CASRVASYNEQFF. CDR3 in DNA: TGTGCCAGTCGAGTAGCGTCCTACAATGAGCAGTTCTTC. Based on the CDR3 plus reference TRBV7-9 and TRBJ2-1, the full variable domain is DTGVSQNPRHKITKRGQNVTFRCDPISEHNRLYWYRQTLGQGPEFLTYFQNEAQLEKSRLLSDRFSAERPKGSFSTLEIQRTEQGDSAMYLCASRVASYNEQFFGPGTRLTVL.

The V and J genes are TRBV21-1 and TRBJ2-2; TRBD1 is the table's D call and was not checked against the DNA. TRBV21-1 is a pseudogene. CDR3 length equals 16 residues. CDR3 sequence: CASSKGEGATGGELFF. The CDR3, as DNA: TGTGCCAGCAGCAAAGGGGAGGGGGCCACCGGCGGGGAGCTGTTTTTT.

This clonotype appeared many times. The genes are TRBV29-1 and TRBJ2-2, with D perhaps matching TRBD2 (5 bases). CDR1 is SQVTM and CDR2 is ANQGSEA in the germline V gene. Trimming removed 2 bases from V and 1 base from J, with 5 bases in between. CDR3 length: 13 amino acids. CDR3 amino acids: CSVERENTGELFF. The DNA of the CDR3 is TGCAGCGTTGAACGGGAGAACACCGGGGAGCTGTTTTTT.

The CDR3, as DNA: TGTGCCAGCAGCTTAGGGGGGTCCCCCGGGGAGCTGTTTTTT. As protein: CASSLGGSPGELFF. V and J are TRBV7-6 and TRBJ2-2, with D perhaps being TRBD1 or TRBD2 (5 bases each). The V end was cut by 1 base, the J end by 6 bases, with 9 bases between. CDR1 SGHVS and CDR2 FNYEAQ come from the germline V gene. CDR3 length: 14 residues. The full variable domain, with the rest looked up from reference TRBV7-6 and TRBJ2-2, is GAGVSQSPRYKVTKRGQDVALRCDPISGHVSLYWYRQALGQGPEFLTYFNYEAQQDKSGLPNDRFSAERPEGSISTLTIQRTEQRDSAMYRCASSLGGSPGELFFGEGSRLTVL.

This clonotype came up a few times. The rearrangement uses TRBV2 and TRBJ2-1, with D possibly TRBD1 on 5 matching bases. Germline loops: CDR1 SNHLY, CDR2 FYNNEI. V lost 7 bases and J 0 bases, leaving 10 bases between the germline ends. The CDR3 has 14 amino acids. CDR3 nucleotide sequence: TGTGCCAGCACCCGAGACAGCTCCTACAATGAGCAGTTCTTC. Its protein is CASTRDSSYNEQFF.

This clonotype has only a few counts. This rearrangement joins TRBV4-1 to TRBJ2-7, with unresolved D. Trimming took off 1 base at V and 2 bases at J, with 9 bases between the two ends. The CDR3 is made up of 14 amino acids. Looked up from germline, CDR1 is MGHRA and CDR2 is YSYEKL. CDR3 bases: TGCGCCAGCAGCCAAGTGGGGAACGCCTACGAGCAGTACTTC. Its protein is CASSQVGNAYEQYF.

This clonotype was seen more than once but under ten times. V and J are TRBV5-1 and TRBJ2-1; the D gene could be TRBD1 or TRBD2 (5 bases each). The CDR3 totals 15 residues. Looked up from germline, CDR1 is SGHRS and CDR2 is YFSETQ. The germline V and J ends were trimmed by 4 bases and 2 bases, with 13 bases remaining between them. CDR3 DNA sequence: TGCGCCAGCAGCCACCGAAGGGACCCCTACAATGAGCAGTTCTTC. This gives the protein CASSHRRDPYNEQFF.

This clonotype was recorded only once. The CDR3 nucleotides are TGTGCCAGCAGCTCCTCTCCGACAGGGTGGACTGAAGCTTTCTTT. The encoded protein is CASSSSPTGWTEAFF. This sequence joins TRBV6-5 and TRBJ1-1; 7 nucleotides align to TRBD1. The CDR3 length is 15 residues. V was clipped by 6 bases and J by 5 bases; unmatched bases: 12. Germline assignment: CDR1 MNHEY and CDR2 SVGAGI.

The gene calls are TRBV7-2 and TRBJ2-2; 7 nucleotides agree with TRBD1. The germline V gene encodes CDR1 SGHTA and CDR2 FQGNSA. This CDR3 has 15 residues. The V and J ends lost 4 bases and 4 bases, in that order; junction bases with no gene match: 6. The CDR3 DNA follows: TGTGCCAGCAGCTCCCGACAGGGCGTCACCGGGGAGCTGTTTTTT. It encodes CASSSRQGVTGELFF.

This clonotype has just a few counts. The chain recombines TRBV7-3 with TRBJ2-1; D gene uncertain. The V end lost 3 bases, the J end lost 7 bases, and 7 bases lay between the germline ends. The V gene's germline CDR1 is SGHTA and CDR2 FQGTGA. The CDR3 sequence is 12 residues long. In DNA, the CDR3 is TGTGCCAGCAGCTTTACCGGAAATGAGCAGTTCTTC. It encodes CASSFTGNEQFF.

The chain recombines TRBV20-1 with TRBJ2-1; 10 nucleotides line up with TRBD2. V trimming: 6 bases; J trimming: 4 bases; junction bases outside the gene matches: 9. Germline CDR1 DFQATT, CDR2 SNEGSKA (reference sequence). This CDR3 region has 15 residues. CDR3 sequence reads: CSANSGTSDYNEQFF. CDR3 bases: TGCAGTGCCAACTCCGGGACTAGCGATTACAATGAGCAGTTCTTC.

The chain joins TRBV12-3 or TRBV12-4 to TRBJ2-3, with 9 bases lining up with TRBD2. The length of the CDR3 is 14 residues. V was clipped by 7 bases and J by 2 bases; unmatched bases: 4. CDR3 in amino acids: CASTLAGPTDTQYF. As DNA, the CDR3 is TGTGCCAGCACCCTAGCGGGACCCACAGATACGCAGTATTTT.